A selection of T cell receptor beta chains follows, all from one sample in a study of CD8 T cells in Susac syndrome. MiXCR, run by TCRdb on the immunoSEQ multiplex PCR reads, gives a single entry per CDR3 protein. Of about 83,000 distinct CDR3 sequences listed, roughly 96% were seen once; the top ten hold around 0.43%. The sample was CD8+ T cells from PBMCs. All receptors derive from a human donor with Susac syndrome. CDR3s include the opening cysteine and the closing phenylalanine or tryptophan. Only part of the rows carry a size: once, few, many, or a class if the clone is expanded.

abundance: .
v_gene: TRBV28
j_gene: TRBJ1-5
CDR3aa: CASTLNSANQPQHF

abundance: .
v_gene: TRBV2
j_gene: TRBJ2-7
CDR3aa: CASGSGEQYF

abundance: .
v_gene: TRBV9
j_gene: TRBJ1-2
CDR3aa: CASSVAPKGSNGYTF

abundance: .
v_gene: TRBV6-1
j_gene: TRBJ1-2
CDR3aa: CASSESGDYGYTF

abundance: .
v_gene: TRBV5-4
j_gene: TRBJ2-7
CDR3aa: CASSLASGSRYEQYF

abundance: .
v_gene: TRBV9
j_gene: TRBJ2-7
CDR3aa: CASSVGFGTGIDEQYF

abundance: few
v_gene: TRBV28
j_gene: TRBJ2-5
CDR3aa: CASSLLAGGETQYF

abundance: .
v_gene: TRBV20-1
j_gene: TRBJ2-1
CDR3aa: CSASPRENYNEQFF

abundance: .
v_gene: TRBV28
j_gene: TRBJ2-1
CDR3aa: CASSFILVSEQFF

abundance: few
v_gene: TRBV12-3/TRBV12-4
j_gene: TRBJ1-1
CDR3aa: CASSFGNTEAFF

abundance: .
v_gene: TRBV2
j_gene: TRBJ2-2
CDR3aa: CASSEIPSGKNTGELFF

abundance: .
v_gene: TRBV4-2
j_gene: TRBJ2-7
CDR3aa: CASSQTRDSGAPEQYF

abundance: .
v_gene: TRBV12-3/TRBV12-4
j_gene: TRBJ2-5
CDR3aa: CASSPGGDEETQYF

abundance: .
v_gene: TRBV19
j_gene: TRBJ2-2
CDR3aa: CASSTFLTGELFF